This T cell receptor beta chain was obtained from a study of breast tumors, draining lymph nodes, adjacent tissues (TCRdb year 2016). At the level of the whole study: Breast cancer patients provided tumor, adjacent nontumor tissue and axillary lymph nodes, and the study compared the TCR beta repertoires across these three sources. The study was designed to assess the relationships and possible T-cell exchange between tumor, surrounding tissue and draining lymph node repertoires in human breast cancer.

The reads were generated on an Illumina HiSeq 2000. TCR beta chain libraries were generated by multiplex PCR amplification. High-throughput sequencing was used to analyze the amplified TCR beta chain products. TCRdb took the public reads, trimmed them with fastp at Q25, ran MiXCR for clone calling and kept in-frame beta chains. For every CDR3 protein sequence, its rows merge into one entry that carries the most common genes and DNA. Across this sample there are about 130,000 distinct CDR3 sequences, with about 20% seen only once. Roughly 2.2% of the sample lies in the top ten. The cysteine opens and the phenylalanine closes a CDR3 of 17 amino acids. Only CDR3 DNA is held: 51 bases, read in frame from base 1. V is cut back by 3 bases and J by 0 bases, with 9 bases in the junction unmatched. CDR1 and CDR2 are drawn from the germline V gene: SGHVS, FQNEAQ. Overall results and qualifications from the work: Tumor T-cell repertoires showed less diversity than lymph node repertoires and more diversity than nontumor tissue repertoires, and tumor T-cell repertoires showed preferential V and J gene usage. Tumor and nontumor tissue repertoires were found to be significantly more similar in luminal-like than in basal-like breast cancer. A scenario in which most tumor T cells derive from the lymph node and then expand within tumor tissue was judged to be consistent with the data. The study presented the conclusion that tumor T cells originate in lymph nodes as consistent with a hypothesis, not as something directly demonstrated.

Lymph node samples were obtained from the axillary draining lymph nodes of breast cancer patients. The table lists this clonotype with many counts. There is no known antigen for this receptor. The record has no base qualities; no much larger clone is one base away. The sequence links TRBV7-8 to TRBJ2-7, and 9 junction bases match TRBD2. The receptor was derived from a female donor with breast cancer. Some clones in this sample may be carry-over from other donors' samples. Sample: axillary lymph node tissue. CDR3 reads: CASSLASSGKSSYEQYF. The bases are TGTGCCAGCAGCTTGGCTTCTAGCGGGAAAAGCTCCTACGAGCAGTACTTC. The entire variable domain, with the stretches around the CDR3 drawn from the reference TRBV7-8 and TRBJ2-7 proteins, is GAGVSQSPRYKVAKRGQDVALRCDPISGHVSLFWYQQALGQGPEFLTYFQNEAQLDKSGLPSDRFFAERPEGSVSTLKIQRTQQEDSAVYLCASSLASSGKSSYEQYFGPGTRLTVT.